This T cell receptor (beta chain) was captured in a study of blood T cells in healthy people across ages (dated by TCRdb to between 2015 and 2016). For the study in its entirety: In model experiments, roughly one uniquely barcoded TCR beta cDNA molecule per two T cells was captured by template switching. To track age-related changes in TCR beta repertoire diversity, the study relied on deep sequencing normalized with unique cDNA molecular identifiers. Four age groups were formed from the donors: young (average 16 years), middle-aged (just under 40), aged (about 68) and long-lived (approximately 80). To avoid experimental bias, donors of different ages were randomly spread across the sequencing lanes. For two donors (one aged 18 to 29 and one aged 80 or older), the study analyzed two additional independent replicas of 1 million unique cDNA reads from the same blood draw. Overall results and qualifications from the work: The percentage of naive T cells measured by flow cytometry correlated strongly with observed TCR beta diversity. Estimates of total diversity based on one million sequenced T cells were considered lower bounds and underestimates. Conclusive comparison of naive and antigen-experienced compartments was prevented by the profiling of bulk unsorted PBMCs. Compared with the aged group, more naive CD4+ T cells, fewer expanded clones and increased TCR diversity were shown by the long-lived group, suggesting age selection. As age increased, observed TCR beta diversity per million T cells dropped in a roughly linear way, and a significant reduction was already evident by age about 40. The CMV infection status of donors was not known, potentially confounding age-related changes in expanded clonotypes.

The library was made by 5' RACE. The sequencer was an Illumina HiSeq 2500. A second 7 to 11 cycle PCR used a sample-barcoded 5' primer and a J-beta primer mix. Each TCR beta cDNA molecule received a unique molecular identifier from a template-switch 5' adaptor carrying 12 random nucleotides. At least 2.5 million CDR3-containing paired-end reads were obtained from each sample. The Mint cDNA synthesis kit, primed by a TRBC-specific oligonucleotide, was used to synthesize first-strand cDNA from all RNA. All cDNA was treated with uracil-DNA glycosylase and then went through a first 18-cycle PCR with the universal primers M1SS and BC2_uni_R. As for the original processing: Normalization of each sample was performed by random selection of 1 million high-quality reads, each carrying a distinct molecular identifier. Instead of being binned into consensus sequences, reads with shared molecular identifiers were discarded. MiTCR, with a Q25 quality threshold and the strictest error-elimination algorithm, was used for CDR3 identification, clonotype clustering and error correction. A nonparametric unseen species model with Euler transformation was used to estimate lower-bound total TCR beta diversity. TCRdb passed the public sequencing reads through fastp at Q25 and MiXCR, retaining productive beta sequences. For every CDR3 protein sequence, its rows merge into one entry that carries the most common genes and DNA. V and J calls and clone size were set by TCRdb, not the authors. Recorded for this sample are 1,100,000 or so distinct CDR3 sequences; more than 40% of them occurred a single time. The leading ten clones occupy under 20% of the sample.

A remark on this clonotype: This receptor's antigen is unknown. No much larger clone exists at a distance of one base, and base qualities are not known.

The donors were 40 or so Caucasian individuals from Russia, aged roughly 6 to 90 years, who were systemically healthy. Around 10 milliliters of peripheral blood were collected from each donor into EDTA-treated Vacutainer tubes. Ficoll-Paque density-gradient centrifugation was used to isolate PBMCs, with at least 7 million per sample. Total RNA was extracted from PBMCs with Trizol reagent, with at least 6 micrograms obtained per sample. The percentages of naive CD45RAhigh/CD27high T cells were determined by flow cytometry on a PBMC aliquot from every donor. Clipping removes 0 bases from V and 11 bases from J, with 15 as the unmatched junction base count. The germline V gene (reference sequence) yields SGHNT for CDR1 and YYREEE for CDR2. The CDR3 runs 16 amino acids, cysteine and phenylalanine included. Of the read, only the CDR3 DNA is kept; its 48 bases are in frame from base 1.

The sample taken for sequencing was blood. This TCR was sampled from a woman aged 55-69 years in good health. The sequence joins TRBV5-4 to TRBJ2-5; TRBD1 agrees with 8 junctional bases. CDR3 loop: CASSLGAGGLYNEQYF. At the DNA level, the sequence is TGTGCCAGCAGCTTGGGAGCAGGGGGCCTCTACAATGAGCAGTACTTC.